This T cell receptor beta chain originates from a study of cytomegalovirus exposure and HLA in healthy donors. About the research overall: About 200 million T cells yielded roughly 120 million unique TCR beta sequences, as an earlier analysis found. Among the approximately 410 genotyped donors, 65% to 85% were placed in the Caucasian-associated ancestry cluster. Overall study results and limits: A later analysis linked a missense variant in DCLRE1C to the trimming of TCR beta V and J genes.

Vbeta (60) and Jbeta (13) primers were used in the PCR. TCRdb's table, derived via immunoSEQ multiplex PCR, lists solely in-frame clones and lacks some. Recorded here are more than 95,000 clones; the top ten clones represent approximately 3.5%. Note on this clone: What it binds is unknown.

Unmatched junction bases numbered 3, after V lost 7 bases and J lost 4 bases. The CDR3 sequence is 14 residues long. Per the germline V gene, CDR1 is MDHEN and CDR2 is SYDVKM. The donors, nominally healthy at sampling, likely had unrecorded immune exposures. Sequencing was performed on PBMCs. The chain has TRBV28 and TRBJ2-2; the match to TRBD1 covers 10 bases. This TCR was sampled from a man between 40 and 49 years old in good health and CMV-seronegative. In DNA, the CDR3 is TGTGCCAGCACCGGGACAGGGGTCACCGGGGAGCTGTTTTTT. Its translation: CASTGTGVTGELFF.